This TCR beta chain comes out of a study of cytomegalovirus exposure and HLA in healthy donors. This clone appeared a few times. Germline-derived CDR1 and CDR2 are MDHEN and SYDVKM. This CDR3 has 15 amino acids. V lost 3 bases and J 0 bases, leaving 9 bases between the germline ends. The PCR had 60 Vbeta and 13 Jbeta primers. Here immunoSEQ multiplex PCR was the method, and the copy in TCRdb shows in-frame clones only, minus some. The sample has 150,000 to 200,000 clones; approximately 86% are singletons. V gene TRBV28 combines with J gene TRBJ1-5, with unresolved D. The clonotype originates from a woman aged 18-30 years in good health and CMV-seronegative. The sequenced material came from PBMCs. Here the CDR3 DNA reads TGTGCCAGCAGTTTCCCCGGACTTAGCAATCAGCCCCAGCATTTT. This encodes CASSFPGLSNQPQHF.